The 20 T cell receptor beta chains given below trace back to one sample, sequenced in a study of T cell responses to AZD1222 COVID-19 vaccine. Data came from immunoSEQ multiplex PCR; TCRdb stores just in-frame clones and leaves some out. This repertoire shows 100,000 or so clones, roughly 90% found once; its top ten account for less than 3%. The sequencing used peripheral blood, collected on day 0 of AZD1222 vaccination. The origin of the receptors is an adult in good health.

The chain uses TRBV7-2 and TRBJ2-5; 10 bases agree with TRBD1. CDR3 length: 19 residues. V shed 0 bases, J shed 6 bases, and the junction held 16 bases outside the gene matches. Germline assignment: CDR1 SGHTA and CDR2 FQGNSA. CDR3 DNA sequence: TGTGCCAGCAGCTTAGCGCGAGTTCGGGGGACAGGGGTCCCAAAGACCCAGTACTTC. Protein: CASSLARVRGTGVPKTQYF.

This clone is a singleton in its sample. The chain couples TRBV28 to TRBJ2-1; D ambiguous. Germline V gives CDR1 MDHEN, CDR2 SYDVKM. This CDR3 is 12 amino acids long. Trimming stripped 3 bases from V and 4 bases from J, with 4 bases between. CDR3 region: CASSLSYNEQFF. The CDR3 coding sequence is TGTGCCAGCAGTTTGTCTTACAATGAGCAGTTCTTC.

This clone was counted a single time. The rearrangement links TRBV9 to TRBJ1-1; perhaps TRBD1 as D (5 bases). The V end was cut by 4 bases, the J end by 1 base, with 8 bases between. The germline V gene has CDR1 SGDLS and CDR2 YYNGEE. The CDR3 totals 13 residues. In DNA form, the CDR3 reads TGTGCCAGCAGCTTCAGGGAGAACACTGAAGCTTTCTTT. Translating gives CASSFRENTEAFF.

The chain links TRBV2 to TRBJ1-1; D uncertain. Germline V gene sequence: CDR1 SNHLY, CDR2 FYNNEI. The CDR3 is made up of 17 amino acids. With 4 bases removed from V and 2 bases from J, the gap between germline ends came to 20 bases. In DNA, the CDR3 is TGTGCCAGCAGTGGTCTTGTCGGCTCTCCGCTAAACACTGAAGCTTTCTTT. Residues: CASSGLVGSPLNTEAFF.

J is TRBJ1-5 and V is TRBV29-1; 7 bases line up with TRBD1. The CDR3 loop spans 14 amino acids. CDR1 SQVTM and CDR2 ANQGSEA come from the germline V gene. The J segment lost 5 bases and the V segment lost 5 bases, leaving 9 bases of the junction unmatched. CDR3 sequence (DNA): TGCAGCGTTATGCAGGGGGGAAATGATCAGCCCCAGCATTTT. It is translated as CSVMQGGNDQPQHF.

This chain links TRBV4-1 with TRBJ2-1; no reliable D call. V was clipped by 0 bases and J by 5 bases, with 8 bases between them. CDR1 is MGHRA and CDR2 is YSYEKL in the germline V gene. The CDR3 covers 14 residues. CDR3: CASSQDPGNNEQFF. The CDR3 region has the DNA TGCGCCAGCAGCCAAGACCCCGGAAACAATGAGCAGTTCTTC.

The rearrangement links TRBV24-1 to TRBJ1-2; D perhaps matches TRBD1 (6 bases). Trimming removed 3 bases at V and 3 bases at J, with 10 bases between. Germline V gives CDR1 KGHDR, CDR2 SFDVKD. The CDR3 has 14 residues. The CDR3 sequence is CATSDPGADYGYTF. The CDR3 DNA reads TGTGCCACCAGTGATCCGGGGGCTGACTATGGCTACACCTTC.

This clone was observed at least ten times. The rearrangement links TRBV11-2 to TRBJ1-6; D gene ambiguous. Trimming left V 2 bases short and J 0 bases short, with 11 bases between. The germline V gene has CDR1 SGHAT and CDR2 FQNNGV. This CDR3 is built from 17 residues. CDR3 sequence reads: CASSLIAASSYNSPLHF. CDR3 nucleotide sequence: TGTGCCAGCAGCTTAATAGCAGCCAGCTCCTATAATTCACCCCTCCACTTT.

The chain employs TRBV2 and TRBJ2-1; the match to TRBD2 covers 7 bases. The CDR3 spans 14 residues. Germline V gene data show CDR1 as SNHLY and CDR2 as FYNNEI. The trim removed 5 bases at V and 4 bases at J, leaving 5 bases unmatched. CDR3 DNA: TGTGCCAGCAGTCTTGGACTAGGGTACAATGAGCAGTTCTTC. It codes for CASSLGLGYNEQFF.

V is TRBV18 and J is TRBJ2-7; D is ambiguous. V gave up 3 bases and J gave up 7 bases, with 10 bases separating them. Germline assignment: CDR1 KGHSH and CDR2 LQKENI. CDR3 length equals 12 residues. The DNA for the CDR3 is TGTGCCAGCTCACCGGGCGCCGTAGAGCAGTACTTC. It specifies CASSPGAVEQYF.

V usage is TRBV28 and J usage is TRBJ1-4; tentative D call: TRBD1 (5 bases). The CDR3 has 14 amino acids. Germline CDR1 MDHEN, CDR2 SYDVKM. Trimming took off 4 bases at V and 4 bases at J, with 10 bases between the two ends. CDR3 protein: CASSSGGINEKLFF. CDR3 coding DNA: TGTGCCAGCAGTTCGGGGGGGATTAATGAAAAACTGTTTTTT.

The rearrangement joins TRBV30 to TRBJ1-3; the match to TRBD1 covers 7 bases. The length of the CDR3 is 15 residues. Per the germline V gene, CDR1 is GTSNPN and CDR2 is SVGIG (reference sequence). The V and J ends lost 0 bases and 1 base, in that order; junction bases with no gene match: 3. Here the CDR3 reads CAWSVQGFSGNTIYF. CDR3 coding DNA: TGTGCCTGGAGTGTACAGGGGTTTTCTGGAAACACCATATATTTT. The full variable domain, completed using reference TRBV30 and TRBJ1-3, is SQTIHQWPATLVQPVGSPLSLECTVEGTSNPNLYWYRQAAGRGLQLLFYSVGIGQISSEVPQNLSASRPQDRQFILSSKKLLLSDSGFYLCAWSVQGFSGNTIYFGEGSWLTVV.

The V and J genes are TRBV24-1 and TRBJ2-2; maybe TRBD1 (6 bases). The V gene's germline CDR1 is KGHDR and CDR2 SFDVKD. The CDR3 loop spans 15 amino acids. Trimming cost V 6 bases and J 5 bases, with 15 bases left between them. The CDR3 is CATSRQVGLTGELFF. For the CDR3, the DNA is TGTGCCACCAGTAGACAGGTGGGCCTGACCGGGGAGCTGTTTTTT.

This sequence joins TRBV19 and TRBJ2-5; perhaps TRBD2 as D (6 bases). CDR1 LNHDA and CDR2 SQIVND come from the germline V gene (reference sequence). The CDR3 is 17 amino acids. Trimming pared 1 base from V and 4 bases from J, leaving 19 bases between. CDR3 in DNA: TGTGCCAGTAGTATAGTTCTGGCACTAGCAGGTTTAGAGACCCAGTACTTC. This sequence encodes CASSIVLALAGLETQYF.

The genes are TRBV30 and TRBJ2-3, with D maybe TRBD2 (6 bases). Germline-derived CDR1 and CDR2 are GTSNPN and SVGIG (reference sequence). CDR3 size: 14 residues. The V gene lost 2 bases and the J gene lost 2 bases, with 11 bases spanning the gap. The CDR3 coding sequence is TGTGCCTGGAGTCAGGGACTGTTCACAGATACGCAGTATTTT. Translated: CAWSQGLFTDTQYF.

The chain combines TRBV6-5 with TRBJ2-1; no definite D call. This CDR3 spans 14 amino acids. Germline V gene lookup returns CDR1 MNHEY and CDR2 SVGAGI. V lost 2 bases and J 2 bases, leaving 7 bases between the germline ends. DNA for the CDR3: TGTGCCAGCAGTTACAAAGAACCCTACAATGAGCAGTTCTTC. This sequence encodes CASSYKEPYNEQFF.

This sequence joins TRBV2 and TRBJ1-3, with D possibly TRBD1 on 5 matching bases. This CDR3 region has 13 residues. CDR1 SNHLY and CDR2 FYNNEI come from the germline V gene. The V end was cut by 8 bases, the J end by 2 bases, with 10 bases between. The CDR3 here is CASSSGPGNTIYF. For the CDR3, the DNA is TGTGCCAGCTCCTCGGGACCTGGAAACACCATATATTTT. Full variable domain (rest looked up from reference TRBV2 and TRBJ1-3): EPEVTQTPSHQVTQMGQEVILRCVPISNHLYFYWYRQILGQKVEFLVSFYNNEISEKSEIFDDQFSVERPDGSNFTLKIRSTKLEDSAMYFCASSSGPGNTIYFGEGSWLTVV.

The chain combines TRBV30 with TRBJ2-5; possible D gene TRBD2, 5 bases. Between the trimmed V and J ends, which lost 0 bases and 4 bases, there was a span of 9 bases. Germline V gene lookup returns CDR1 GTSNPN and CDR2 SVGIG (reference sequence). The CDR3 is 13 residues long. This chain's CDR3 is CAWSVRGIETQYF. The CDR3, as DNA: TGTGCCTGGAGTGTACGAGGGATAGAGACCCAGTACTTC.

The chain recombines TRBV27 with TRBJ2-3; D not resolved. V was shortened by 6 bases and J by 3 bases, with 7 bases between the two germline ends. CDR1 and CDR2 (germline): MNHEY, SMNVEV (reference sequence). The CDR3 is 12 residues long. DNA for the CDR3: TGTGCCAGCAGAGGACGGACAGATACGCAGTATTTT. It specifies CASRGRTDTQYF.

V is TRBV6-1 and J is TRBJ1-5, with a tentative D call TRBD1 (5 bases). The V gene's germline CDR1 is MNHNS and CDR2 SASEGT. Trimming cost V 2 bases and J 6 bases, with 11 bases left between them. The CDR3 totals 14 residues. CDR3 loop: CASSERGSSQPQHF. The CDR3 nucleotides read TGTGCCAGCAGTGAAAGGGGAAGTAGTCAGCCCCAGCATTTT.